This T cell receptor beta chain emerged from a study of naive and memory T cell subsets. General study results and limits: TCR abundance followed a power law differing between naive and memory subsets.

The beta constant-region primer was an equimolar mix of two oligonucleotides covering TRBC1 and TRBC2. TCRdb re-called the UMI-ligation and nested PCR reads through MiXCR, storing one row per CDR3 protein. The profile shows roughly 98,000 distinct CDR3 sequences, 5.5% to 8.5% of them singletons. This clonotype was counted at least ten times. No antigen is known for it. CDR1 is SGHDT, CDR2 YYEEEE, per germline. There are 16 residues in the CDR3. V lost 5 bases and J 2 bases, leaving 18 bases between the germline ends. Sequencing input: central memory CD4+ T cells from blood. This clonotype originated in a human donor in good health. The rearrangement joins TRBV5-6 to TRBJ2-3; no reliable D call. Here the CDR3 reads CASSSSGHKNTDTQYF. Written as DNA, the CDR3 is TGTGCCAGCAGTTCTTCCGGTCACAAAAACACAGATACGCAGTATTTT.